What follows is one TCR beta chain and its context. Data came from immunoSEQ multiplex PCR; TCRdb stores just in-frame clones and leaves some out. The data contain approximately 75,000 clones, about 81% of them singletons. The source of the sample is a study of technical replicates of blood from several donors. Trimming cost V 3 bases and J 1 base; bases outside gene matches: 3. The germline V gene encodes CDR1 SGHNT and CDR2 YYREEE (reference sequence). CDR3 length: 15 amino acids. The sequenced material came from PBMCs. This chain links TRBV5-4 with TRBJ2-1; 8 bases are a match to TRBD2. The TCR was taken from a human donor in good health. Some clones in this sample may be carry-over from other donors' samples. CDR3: CASSSGTSSYNEQFF. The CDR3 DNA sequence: TGTGCCAGCAGCTCGGGGACTAGTTCCTACAATGAGCAGTTCTTC.